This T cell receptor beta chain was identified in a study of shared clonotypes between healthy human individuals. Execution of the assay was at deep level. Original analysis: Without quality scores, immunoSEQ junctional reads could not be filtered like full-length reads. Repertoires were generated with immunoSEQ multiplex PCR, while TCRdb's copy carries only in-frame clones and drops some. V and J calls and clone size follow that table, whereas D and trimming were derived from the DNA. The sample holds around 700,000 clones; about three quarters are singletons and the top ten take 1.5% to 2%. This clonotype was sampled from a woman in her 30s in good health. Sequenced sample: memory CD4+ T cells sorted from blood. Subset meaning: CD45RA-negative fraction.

CDR3 in amino acids: CASRGNRGQYNEQFF. DNA for the CDR3: TGTGCCAGCAGGGGAAATAGGGGACAGTACAATGAGCAGTTCTTC. V gene TRBV6-1 combines with J gene TRBJ2-1, with 7 bases matching TRBD1. The CDR3 length is 15 residues. Germline V gene sequence: CDR1 MNHNS, CDR2 SASEGT. After removal of 6 bases from V and 4 bases from J, the junction contained 9 bases not matched to a gene.